Sequencing of this T cell receptor (beta chain) was carried out in a study of early T cells in non-severe SARS-CoV-2 infection. Study-wide context: From unsorted whole blood, bulk RNA was sequenced, and the chains remained unpaired.

TCRdb re-called the 5' RACE reads through MiXCR, storing one row per CDR3 protein. The sample contains tens of thousands of distinct CDR3 sequences, roughly an eighth of which appear only once. Per the germline V gene, CDR1 is MNHEY and CDR2 is SVGEGT. The CDR3 runs 15 residues. V was pared by 6 bases and J by 1 base, with 16 bases between. The sequencing input was whole blood. The chain links TRBV6-2 or TRBV6-3 to TRBJ2-7; the D gene could be TRBD1 or TRBD2 (5 bases each). The clonotype comes from an adult who was a healthcare worker with PCR-confirmed SARS-CoV-2 infection or an uninfected control (not recorded which). For the CDR3, the DNA is TGTGCCAGCAGCCCTCCGACGGGGCCTTCCTACGAGCAGTACTTC. It encodes CASSPPTGPSYEQYF.